This TCR beta chain is drawn from a study of human T cells and chemical hapten exposure. Indicated time point: pre-sensitization, week 0. Treatment noted: therapeutic diphenylcyclopropenone sensitization with weekly scalp DPC. This clonotype was recorded a few times. V was cut by 6 bases and J by 4 bases, with 12 bases left in between. Germline V gene data show CDR1 as MNHEY and CDR2 as SVGAGI. This CDR3 comprises 13 residues. TCRdb fed the RACE reads into MiXCR, producing one record per CDR3 protein. The sample has approximately 260,000 distinct CDR3 sequences, roughly 7.4% seen once. The origin of this receptor is a man between 18 and 35 years old with alopecia areata. Some clones in this sample may be carry-over from other donors' samples. This rearrangement joins TRBV6-5 to TRBJ1-1; a possible D gene is TRBD1 (6 bases). The sequences come from whole blood, collected in connection with sensitization to the hapten diphenylcyclopropenone (DPC). The CDR3, as DNA: TGTGCCAGCAGAAAGGGGGTTGGCACTGAAGCTTTCTTT. Amino acids: CASRKGVGTEAFF.